Listed here are 25 T cell receptor beta chains from one sample, sequenced in a study of CD8+ T cells in alopecia areata. Treatment: oral pan-JAK inhibitor, 5-10 mg twice daily. Following RNA extraction, reverse transcription yielded cDNA that acted as the sequencing template. Produced via immunoSEQ multiplex PCR; TCRdb's table is partial and in-frame only. This sample has tens of thousands of clones, with roughly two thirds found just once. The sequencing here drew on CD8+ T cells sorted from blood, taken at week 4, from a patient treated with tofacitinib. The receptors shown here come from a human donor with alopecia areata.

In this sample, this clone turned up a few times. CDR3 residues: CASSLVSTDTQYF. Here the CDR3 DNA reads TGTGCCAGCAGCTTAGTCTCCACAGATACGCAGTATTTT. This sequence joins TRBV7-9 and TRBJ2-3; D is uncertain. V lost 1 base, J lost 2 bases, and 4 bases lay in between. CDR1 is SEHNR, CDR2 FQNEAQ, per germline (reference sequence). The length of the CDR3 is 13 residues.

This chain connects TRBV6-5 to TRBJ2-5, with no clear D. V shed 7 bases and J shed 4 bases, with 16 bases lying between them. This CDR3 region has 14 residues. Germline V CDR1 and CDR2: MNHEY, SVGAGI. The CDR3 DNA follows: TGTGCCAGCAACCCTGGTCGTCCCGTAGAGACCCAGTACTTC. Translating it yields CASNPGRPVETQYF.

This clone showed up just a few times. The chain is built from TRBV2 and TRBJ2-7; D is unresolved. CDR1 and CDR2 (germline): SNHLY, FYNNEI. Trimming removed 7 bases at V and 2 bases at J, with 9 bases between. There are 12 residues in the CDR3. Here the CDR3 DNA reads TGTGCCAGCACGGGCAGGACCTACGAGCAGTACTTC. It codes for CASTGRTYEQYF. Full variable domain (remainder filled in from reference TRBV2 and TRBJ2-7): EPEVTQTPSHQVTQMGQEVILRCVPISNHLYFYWYRQILGQKVEFLVSFYNNEISEKSEIFDDQFSVERPDGSNFTLKIRSTKLEDSAMYFCASTGRTYEQYFGPGTRLTVT.

The chain links TRBV29-1 to TRBJ2-3, with 10 bases fitting TRBD2. The CDR3 extends over 16 amino acids. The germline CDR1 and CDR2 sequences are SQVTM and ANQGSEA. V shed 6 bases and J 6 bases; nucleotides not matched to a gene: 15. The CDR3 nucleotides read TGCAGCGTACACCTCGGGACTAGCGCGGGTCGGGATACGCAGTATTTT. This gives the protein CSVHLGTSAGRDTQYF.

The J gene is TRBJ1-5, the V gene TRBV5-1, with TRBD1 matching over 7 bases. V was clipped by 3 bases and J by 4 bases; unmatched bases: 7. Germline CDR1 reads SGHRS; CDR2 reads YFSETQ. The CDR3 spans 15 residues. CDR3 protein: CASSSTGDDNQPQHF. Here the CDR3 DNA reads TGCGCCAGCAGCTCAACAGGGGACGATAATCAGCCCCAGCATTTT.

J is TRBJ2-3 and V is TRBV29-1; D may be TRBD2 (6 bases). The CDR3 is 13 amino acids. Germline V lookup: CDR1 SQVTM, CDR2 ANQGSEA. The V and J ends lost 4 bases and 2 bases respectively, with 10 bases between them. The CDR3 DNA is TGCAGCGTTGTGGCGGGGTCCACAGATACGCAGTATTTT. It is translated as CSVVAGSTDTQYF.

This chain links TRBV29-1 with TRBJ1-1; TRBD1 might be the D (5 bases). V was cut by 5 bases and J by 5 bases, with 18 bases left in between. This CDR3 spans 14 amino acids. The germline gives CDR1 SQVTM, CDR2 ANQGSEA. The chain's CDR3 is CSVSLGRGETEAFF. The CDR3 DNA reads TGCAGCGTTAGCCTTGGGAGGGGAGAAACTGAAGCTTTCTTT.

The CDR3: CASSYLTTDGYTF. CDR3 in DNA: TGTGCCAGCAGTTATCTAACAACGGATGGCTACACCTTC. The chain uses TRBV6-6 and TRBJ1-2; D uncertain. The V end lost 3 bases, the J end lost 6 bases, and 11 bases lay between the germline ends. Germline CDR1 is MNHNY and CDR2 is SVGAGI (reference sequence). CDR3 size: 13 residues.

This clone came up a few times. J is TRBJ2-3 and V is TRBV4-3, with D hard to call. From germline, CDR1 is LGHNA and CDR2 YSLEER. CDR3 size: 14 residues. Trimming took off 4 bases at V and 2 bases at J, with 10 bases between the two ends. CDR3 protein: CASSLTVHTDTQYF. The CDR3 region has the DNA TGCGCCAGCAGCCTAACAGTCCACACAGATACGCAGTATTTT.

The gene calls are TRBV19 and TRBJ2-7, with TRBD1 matching 8 bases. V shed 3 bases, J shed 3 bases, and the junction held 4 bases outside the gene matches. The V gene's germline CDR1 is LNHDA and CDR2 SQIVND (reference sequence). The CDR3 is made up of 14 amino acids. As DNA, the CDR3 is TGTGCCAGTAGTATCGGACAGGGCCACTACGAGCAGTACTTC. This sequence encodes CASSIGQGHYEQYF.

The chain recombines TRBV29-1 with TRBJ1-2; perhaps TRBD1 as D (6 bases). CDR1 and CDR2 from the germline V gene are SQVTM and ANQGSEA. V lost 6 bases and J 5 bases, leaving 16 bases between the germline ends. The CDR3 has 13 residues. CDR3 nucleotides: TGCAGCGTCCCTGGAGGGGGGGGATATGGCTACACCTTC. It is translated as CSVPGGGGYGYTF.

The V gene is TRBV7-2, the J gene TRBJ2-3; TRBD2 agrees at 10 bases. V dropped 3 bases and J dropped 0; count of bases not matched to a gene: 9. Germline-derived CDR1 and CDR2 are SGHTA and FQGNSA. The CDR3 has 18 amino acids. The CDR3 protein is CASSFLAGEDLSTDTQYF. CDR3 DNA: TGTGCCAGCAGCTTTCTAGCGGGGGAGGACCTTAGCACAGATACGCAGTATTTT.

For this clone: This CDR3 is also generated by other DNA sequences in the sample. The gene calls are TRBV6-4 and TRBJ2-3; 8 bases fit TRBD2. The germline gives CDR1 MRHNA, CDR2 SNTAGT. This CDR3 region has 14 residues. V trimming: 2 bases; J trimming: 4 bases; junction bases outside the gene matches: 2. The CDR3 DNA follows: TGTGCCAGCAGTGACAGCGGGGGCGCAGATACGCAGTATTTT. Its protein is CASSDSGGADTQYF.

The chain links TRBV4-3 to TRBJ2-1; D not certain. The germline gives CDR1 LGHNA, CDR2 YSLEER. This CDR3 contains 15 residues. V gave up 5 bases and J gave up 8 bases, with 19 bases separating them. The CDR3 loop is CASSARHLRNDEQFF. Here the CDR3 DNA reads TGCGCCAGCAGCGCCCGGCACCTAAGAAACGATGAGCAGTTCTTC.

The J gene is TRBJ2-5, the V gene TRBV15; D call uncertain. The CDR3 extends over 12 amino acids. Germline assignment: CDR1 LNHNV and CDR2 YYDKDF (reference sequence). V was trimmed by 0 bases and J by 5 bases, leaving 4 bases between them. CDR3 protein: CATSRDEETQYF. The CDR3 region has the DNA TGTGCCACCAGCAGAGATGAGGAGACCCAGTACTTC.

The rearrangement joins TRBV6-5 to TRBJ2-7; D is perhaps TRBD1 or TRBD2 (5 bases each). CDR3 length equals 13 residues. V lost 0 bases, J lost 5 bases, and 8 bases lay in between. The germline gives CDR1 MNHEY, CDR2 SVGAGI. The CDR3 loop is CASSYSRDDEQYF. CDR3 nucleotide sequence: TGTGCCAGCAGTTACTCACGGGACGACGAGCAGTACTTC.

The CDR3 sequence: CSGGASTEAFF. CDR3 coding DNA: TGCAGCGGTGGGGCGAGCACTGAAGCTTTCTTT. The rearrangement uses TRBV29-1 and TRBJ1-1, with D perhaps matching TRBD1 (5 bases). Germline V gene sequence: CDR1 SQVTM, CDR2 ANQGSEA. The CDR3 runs 11 residues. The V gene lost 7 bases and the J gene lost 4 bases, with 10 bases spanning the gap.

In this sample, this clone turned up a few times. The rearrangement uses TRBV7-9 and TRBJ1-4; no clear D. Trimming cost V 4 bases and J 8 bases, with 17 bases left between them. This CDR3 is built from 15 residues. CDR1 and CDR2 (germline): SEHNR, FQNEAQ (reference sequence). The DNA for the CDR3 is TGTGCCAGCAGCTCCACCGCTACTGGGGAAGAAAAACTGTTTTTT. Translation gives CASSSTATGEEKLFF.

This clone was observed a handful of times. The chain is built from TRBV29-1 and TRBJ2-7, with D perhaps matching TRBD2 (6 bases). From germline, CDR1 is SQVTM and CDR2 ANQGSEA. The CDR3 covers 14 residues. Trimming removed 6 bases from V and 0 bases from J, with 15 bases in between. The CDR3 region has the DNA TGCAGCGTCTTGGGGGGAGACTACTCCTACGAGCAGTACTTC. This codes for CSVLGGDYSYEQYF.

This sequence joins TRBV5-1 and TRBJ1-6; D possibly corresponds to TRBD1 (5 bases). V lost 1 base, J lost 5 bases, and 13 bases lay in between. Germline CDR1 reads SGHRS; CDR2 reads YFSETQ. CDR3 length equals 16 residues. CDR3 in DNA: TGCGCCAGCAGCTTGACCAGGGTGGGGGATAATTCACCCCTCCACTTT. Translating it yields CASSLTRVGDNSPLHF.

The chain carries TRBV7-2 and TRBJ2-1; 14 positions agree with TRBD2. The CDR3 is 17 amino acids. J was trimmed by 9 bases and V by 5 bases; bases with no gene match: 12. The V gene's germline CDR1 is SGHTA and CDR2 FQGNSA. The CDR3 DNA is TGTGCCAGCAGCCATACGGGACTAGCGGGGGCAAAGGGTGAGCAGTTCTTC. Its translation is CASSHTGLAGAKGEQFF.

V usage is TRBV9 and J usage is TRBJ1-2; perhaps TRBD1 as D (5 bases). CDR3 length equals 14 residues. The germline CDR1 and CDR2 sequences are SGDLS and YYNGEE. Trimming stripped 4 bases from V and 7 bases from J, with 17 bases between. The CDR3 DNA is TGTGCCAGCAGCTCACCGGGACCCCGGGGTGGCTACACCTTC. Translation: CASSSPGPRGGYTF.

The chain carries TRBV7-2 and TRBJ2-7; D is possibly TRBD1 (6 bases). The CDR3 totals 14 residues. Between the trimmed V and J ends, which lost 5 bases and 3 bases, there was a span of 14 bases. Germline-derived CDR1 and CDR2 are SGHTA and FQGNSA. The DNA for the CDR3 is TGTGCCAGCAGCCTCACAGGGCCCATCTACGAGCAGTACTTC. It codes for CASSLTGPIYEQYF.

The V gene is TRBV21-1, the J gene TRBJ2-1. TRBV21-1 is tagged as a pseudogene. The CDR3 spans 14 residues. CDR3: CASSKGRLRVGQFF. In nucleotides, the CDR3 is TGTGCCAGCAGCAAGGGACGTCTCAGGGTAGGGCAGTTCTTC.

V gene TRBV29-1 combines with J gene TRBJ2-2; D not resolved. The CDR3 extends over 12 amino acids. The ends were cut back, 6 bases at V and 1 base at J, with 6 bases in the middle. The germline gives CDR1 SQVTM, CDR2 ANQGSEA. CDR3 coding DNA: TGCAGCGTAGTCGAGAACACCGGGGAGCTGTTTTTT. This sequence encodes CSVVENTGELFF.